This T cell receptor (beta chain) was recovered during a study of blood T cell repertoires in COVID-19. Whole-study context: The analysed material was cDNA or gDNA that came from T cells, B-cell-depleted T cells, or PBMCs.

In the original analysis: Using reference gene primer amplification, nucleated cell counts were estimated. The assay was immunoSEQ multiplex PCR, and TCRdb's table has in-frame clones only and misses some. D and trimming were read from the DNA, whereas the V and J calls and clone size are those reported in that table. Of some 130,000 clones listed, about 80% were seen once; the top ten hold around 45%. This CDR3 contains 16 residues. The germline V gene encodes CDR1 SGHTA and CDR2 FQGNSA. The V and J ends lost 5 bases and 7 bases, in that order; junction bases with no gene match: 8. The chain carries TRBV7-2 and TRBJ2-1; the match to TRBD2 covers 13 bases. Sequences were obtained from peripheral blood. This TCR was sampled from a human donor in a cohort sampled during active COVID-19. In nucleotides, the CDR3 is TGTGCCAGCAGCCTCGGATTGACTAGCGGGGGGAATGAGCAGTTCTTC. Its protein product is CASSLGLTSGGNEQFF.